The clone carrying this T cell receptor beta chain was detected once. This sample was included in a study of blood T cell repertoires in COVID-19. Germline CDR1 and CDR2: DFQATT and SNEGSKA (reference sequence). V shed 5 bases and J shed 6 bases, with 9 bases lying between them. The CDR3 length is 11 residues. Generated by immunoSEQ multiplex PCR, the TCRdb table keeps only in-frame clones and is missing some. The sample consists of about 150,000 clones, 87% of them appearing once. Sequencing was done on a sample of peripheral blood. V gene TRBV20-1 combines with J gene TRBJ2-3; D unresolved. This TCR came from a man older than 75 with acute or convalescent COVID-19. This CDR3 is CSAERSDTQYF. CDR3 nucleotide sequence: TGCAGTGCTGAACGGTCCGATACGCAGTATTTT.